What follows are 32 T cell receptor beta chains derived from one specimen sequenced in a study of OX40 agonist ivuxolimab in advanced cancers. The method was immunoSEQ multiplex PCR; TCRdb's version includes in-frame clones alone and lacks a portion of them. The sample has tens of thousands of clones; 92% are singletons. Sequenced material: CD4+ or CD8+ T cells sorted from blood, taken in a trial of the OX40 agonist ivuxolimab. These receptor sequences come from an adult with an advanced solid tumor such as melanoma, head and neck, liver or kidney cancer.

In its sample, this clone was seen once. The chain joins TRBV4-2 to TRBJ1-6, with D possibly TRBD1 on 5 matching bases. V lost 5 bases to trimming and J lost 9 bases, with 11 bases between them. There are 13 residues in the CDR3. CDR1 is LGHNA and CDR2 is YNFKEQ in the germline V gene. The CDR3 DNA reads TGTGCCAGCAGCTTGGGAACAGGTTCACCCCTCCACTTT. Protein: CASSLGTGSPLHF.

The V gene is TRBV28, the J gene TRBJ2-7, with D maybe TRBD2 (7 bases). Germline CDR1 MDHEN, CDR2 SYDVKM. The ends were cut back, 1 base at V and 2 bases at J, with 9 bases in the middle. There are 14 residues in the CDR3. The DNA for the CDR3 is TGTGCCAGCAGTTTATACGGGGGGCCCTACGAGCAGTACTTC. As protein: CASSLYGGPYEQYF.

The chain links TRBV7-9 to TRBJ2-7, with no clear D. The CDR3 is made up of 13 amino acids. Germline CDR1 is SEHNR and CDR2 is FQNEAQ (reference sequence). The ends were cut back, 4 bases at V and 7 bases at J, with 14 bases in the middle. The CDR3 coding sequence is TGTGCCAGCAGCTCGCCTTGGGCCCTGGAGCAGTACTTC. Translation gives CASSSPWALEQYF.

This clone has a count of ten or more. The CDR3 region is CASNVRQGRNSPLHF. For the CDR3, the DNA is TGTGCCAGTAATGTACGGCAGGGTCGTAATTCACCCCTCCACTTT. The chain has TRBV19 and TRBJ1-6, with D possibly matching TRBD1 (5 bases). The length of the CDR3 is 15 residues. From germline, CDR1 is LNHDA and CDR2 SQIVND (reference sequence). Trimming cost V 7 bases and J 6 bases, with 16 bases left between them.

This sequence joins TRBV29-1 and TRBJ1-2; 8 bases fit TRBD1. V shed 4 bases and J 7 bases; nucleotides not matched to a gene: 11. This CDR3 is built from 14 residues. The V gene's germline CDR1 is SQVTM and CDR2 ANQGSEA. CDR3 sequence: CSVGLPGQESGYTF. In DNA, the CDR3 is TGCAGCGTTGGCCTCCCGGGACAGGAAAGTGGCTACACCTTC. Together with reference TRBV29-1 and TRBJ1-2, the CDR3 gives the full variable domain: SAVISQKPSRDICQRGTSLTIQCQVDSQVTMMFWYRQQPGQSLTLIATANQGSEATYESGFVIDKFPISRPNLTFSTLTVSNMSPEDSSIYLCSVGLPGQESGYTFGSGTRLTVV.

The chain has TRBV2 and TRBJ1-1; 9 bases agree with TRBD1. The CDR3 has 13 residues. Looked up from germline, CDR1 is SNHLY and CDR2 is FYNNEI. The V and J ends lost 5 bases and 4 bases, in that order; junction bases with no gene match: 2. The CDR3 DNA reads TGTGCCAGCAGTAGACAGGGGGGCACTGAAGCTTTCTTT. Its protein product is CASSRQGGTEAFF.

The chain is built from TRBV5-6 and TRBJ1-2; D uncertain. CDR1 SGHDT and CDR2 YYEEEE come from the germline V gene. The CDR3 has 10 residues. The V end was cut by 7 bases, the J end by 6 bases, with 7 bases between. This CDR3 is CASANNGYTF. CDR3 in DNA: TGTGCCAGCGCGAATAATGGCTACACCTTC. Complete variable domain (other parts from reference TRBV5-6 and TRBJ1-2): DAGVTQSPTHLIKTRGQQVTLRCSPKSGHDTVSWYQQALGQGPQFIFQYYEEEERQRGNFPDRFSGHQFPNYSSELNVNALLLGDSALYLCASANNGYTFGSGTRLTVV.

The chain employs TRBV30 and TRBJ2-7, with a possible D match to TRBD1 (6 bases). The V end lost 7 bases, the J end lost 2 bases, and 15 bases lay between the germline ends. The CDR3 totals 13 residues. Per the germline V gene, CDR1 is GTSNPN and CDR2 is SVGIG (reference sequence). For the CDR3, the DNA is TGTGCCTCCAAGCGCAGGGGAACCTACGAGCAGTACTTC. The encoded protein is CASKRRGTYEQYF.

The chain is built from TRBV6-1 and TRBJ2-7; D unclear. The V and J ends lost 1 base and 3 bases respectively, with 10 bases between them. This CDR3 has 14 amino acids. Germline CDR1 reads MNHNS; CDR2 reads SASEGT. As DNA, the CDR3 is TGTGCCAGCAGTGAAGGCCATCTTCTCTACGAGCAGTACTTC. Its translation: CASSEGHLLYEQYF.

CDR3 bases: TGTGCCAGCAGTTACTTTCGTAACACAGGGATCTATGGCTACACCTTC. Protein: CASSYFRNTGIYGYTF. This chain links TRBV6-5 with TRBJ1-2, with D perhaps TRBD1 (6 bases). The V end lost 1 base, the J end lost 4 bases, and 16 bases lay between the germline ends. This CDR3 contains 16 residues. The V gene's germline CDR1 is MNHEY and CDR2 SVGAGI.

This clone was seen just once. V is TRBV11-3 and J is TRBJ2-5; the match to TRBD1 covers 9 bases. The V segment lost 1 base and the J segment 2 bases; nucleotides outside the gene matches: 8. CDR1 SGHNT and CDR2 YENEEA come from the germline V gene. The CDR3 is 17 amino acids. This chain's CDR3 is CASSLGRDRDQQETQYF. DNA for the CDR3: TGTGCCAGCAGCTTAGGGAGGGACAGGGATCAACAAGAGACCCAGTACTTC. Full variable domain (rest looked up from reference TRBV11-3 and TRBJ2-5): EAGVVQSPRYKIIEKKQPVAFWCNPISGHNTLYWYLQNLGQGPELLIRYENEEAVDDSQLPKDRFSAERLKGVDSTLKIQPAELGDSAVYLCASSLGRDRDQQETQYFGPGTRLLVL.

The chain is built from TRBV4-1 and TRBJ1-5; the D gene is possibly TRBD1 (5 bases). V was trimmed by 4 bases and J by 2 bases, leaving 12 bases between them. The CDR3 sequence is 15 residues long. Germline lookup yields CDR1 MGHRA and CDR2 YSYEKL. The CDR3 bases are TGCGCCAGCAGCCCCTCTCGGGGGGGCAATCAGCCCCAGCATTTT. Amino acid sequence: CASSPSRGGNQPQHF.

The CDR3, as DNA: TGTGCCAGCAGCTTCGGGAGCACAGATACGCAGTATTTT. Protein sequence: CASSFGSTDTQYF. This chain connects TRBV7-6 to TRBJ2-3; D remains unclear. The germline gives CDR1 SGHVS, CDR2 FNYEAQ. V shed 3 bases and J shed 0 bases, with 4 bases lying between them. This CDR3 is built from 13 residues.

The chain uses TRBV7-2 and TRBJ1-1; D remains unclear. Germline CDR1 and CDR2: SGHTA and FQGNSA. This CDR3 contains 12 residues. Trimming took off 4 bases at V and 5 bases at J, with 8 bases between the two ends. CDR3 region: CASSYRGTEAFF. DNA for the CDR3: TGTGCCAGCAGCTACCGAGGTACTGAAGCTTTCTTT.

V gene TRBV19 combines with J gene TRBJ1-1, with D uncertain. Trimming shortened V by 3 bases and J by 7 bases, and 21 bases separated the two germline ends. CDR1 is LNHDA and CDR2 is SQIVND in the germline V gene (reference sequence). The CDR3 runs to 16 residues. In DNA form, the CDR3 reads TGTGCCAGTAGTATTGATAAACCTCTAGTCCATAGTGAAGCTTTCTTT. This sequence encodes CASSIDKPLVHSEAFF.

The genes are TRBV29-1 and TRBJ2-7; D is unclear. Per the germline V gene, CDR1 is SQVTM and CDR2 is ANQGSEA. This CDR3 region has 12 residues. CDR3 in amino acids: CSALWPSYEQYF. The CDR3 region has the DNA TGCAGTGCCCTTTGGCCATCCTACGAGCAGTACTTC.

Only a few counts were recorded for this clone. The V call is TRBV27, the J call TRBJ1-1; possibly TRBD1 for D (6 bases). The CDR3 covers 13 residues. The germline gives CDR1 MNHEY, CDR2 SMNVEV (reference sequence). Between the trimmed V and J ends, which lost 3 bases and 4 bases, there was a span of 9 bases. DNA of the CDR3: TGTGCCAGCAGTTTTACAGGGCCCACTGAAGCTTTCTTT. This gives the protein CASSFTGPTEAFF.

V is TRBV5-4 and J is TRBJ1-2; D possibly corresponds to TRBD1 (5 bases). The ends were cut back, 4 bases at V and 4 bases at J, with 26 bases in the middle. From germline, CDR1 is SGHNT and CDR2 YYREEE (reference sequence). The CDR3 covers 18 residues. DNA of the CDR3: TGTGCCAGCAGCGTTAGGGACTTTTTCCCGGGCGCATCCTATGGCTACACCTTC. Its translation is CASSVRDFFPGASYGYTF. The complete variable domain, with remaining parts taken from reference TRBV5-4 and TRBJ1-2, reads ETGVTQSPTHLIKTRGQQVTLRCSSQSGHNTVSWYQQALGQGPQFIFQYYREEENGRGNFPPRFSGLQFPNYSSELNVNALELDDSALYLCASSVRDFFPGASYGYTFGSGTRLTVV.

As to this clone: The same CDR3 arises from other DNA sequences in this sample as well. The V call is TRBV19, the J call TRBJ1-1, with D perhaps matching TRBD1 (6 bases). Per the germline V gene, CDR1 is LNHDA and CDR2 is SQIVND (reference sequence). CDR3 length: 13 amino acids. V gave up 6 bases and J gave up 1 base, with 9 bases separating them. CDR3 in DNA: TGTGCCAGTAGCTTACAGGGGAACACTGAAGCTTTCTTT. Its translation: CASSLQGNTEAFF.

The rearrangement joins TRBV29-1 to TRBJ2-7; D possibly corresponds to TRBD2 (6 bases). The CDR3 sequence is 13 residues long. Trimming pared 6 bases from V and 2 bases from J, leaving 14 bases between. The V gene's germline CDR1 is SQVTM and CDR2 ANQGSEA. Here the CDR3 reads CSVVTSPTYEQYF. CDR3 bases: TGCAGCGTCGTTACTAGCCCTACCTACGAGCAGTACTTC.

The chain employs TRBV13 and TRBJ2-1; D is uncertain. This CDR3 has 11 amino acids. V was shortened by 5 bases and J by 4 bases, with 3 bases between the two germline ends. The germline V gene has CDR1 PRHDT and CDR2 FYEKMQ (reference sequence). As DNA, the CDR3 is TGTGCCAGCAGCCAATACAATGAGCAGTTCTTC. It codes for CASSQYNEQFF.

V is TRBV19 and J is TRBJ2-2; 11 bases align to TRBD2. The V gene's germline CDR1 is LNHDA and CDR2 SQIVND (reference sequence). The CDR3 has 14 residues. V gave up 11 bases and J gave up 6 bases; unmatched junction bases: 8. CDR3 coding DNA: TGTGCCGGCCGTCCGGGACTAGCGGCCGGGGAGCTGTTTTTT. This sequence encodes CAGRPGLAAGELFF.

CDR3 DNA sequence: TGTGCCTGGACTCTAGGGACAGGGGTGGCCTACGAGCAGTACTTC. Protein: CAWTLGTGVAYEQYF. The chain carries TRBV30 and TRBJ2-7; 10 nucleotides align to TRBD1. V dropped 4 bases and J dropped 2; count of bases not matched to a gene: 8. Germline V gives CDR1 GTSNPN, CDR2 SVGIG (reference sequence). The CDR3 has 15 residues.

The genes are TRBV14 and TRBJ1-4; D possibly corresponds to TRBD1 (5 bases). V lost 4 bases to trimming and J lost 2 bases, with 17 bases between them. The CDR3 runs 17 residues. Per germline, CDR1 SGHDN and CDR2 FVKESK. CDR3 bases: TGTGCCAGCAGCCTTCGCACTCCCGGGACCACTAATGAAAAACTGTTTTTT. It yields the protein CASSLRTPGTTNEKLFF.

V and J are TRBV4-1 and TRBJ2-2; no definite D call. Germline CDR1 reads MGHRA; CDR2 reads YSYEKL. This CDR3 region has 17 residues. Deletions cut 0 bases from V and 1 base from J, with 12 bases between. CDR3: CASSQEIGTGNTGELFF. In DNA, the CDR3 is TGCGCCAGCAGCCAAGAGATCGGAACTGGGAACACCGGGGAGCTGTTTTTT.

The rearrangement uses TRBV7-2 and TRBJ2-1; D not resolved. V lost 3 bases and J 9 bases, leaving 9 bases between the germline ends. Germline CDR1 and CDR2: SGHTA and FQGNSA. This CDR3 has 12 residues. The CDR3 region is CASSLYSGEQFF. CDR3 bases: TGTGCCAGCAGCTTGTACTCCGGTGAGCAGTTCTTC.

V and J are TRBV6-5 and TRBJ2-5; a weak D match, TRBD1 (5 bases). This CDR3 contains 14 residues. Germline CDR1 is MNHEY and CDR2 is SVGAGI. The V gene lost 7 bases and the J gene lost 4 bases, with 16 bases spanning the gap. The CDR3 DNA reads TGTGCCAGCAATAAGTTGGCCCAGGGAGAGACCCAGTACTTC. Protein product: CASNKLAQGETQYF.

CDR3 protein: CASSLRGGEQYF. The CDR3 coding sequence is TGTGCCAGCAGTTTACGGGGGGGCGAGCAGTACTTC. V is TRBV28 and J is TRBJ2-7, with 8 bases aligning to TRBD2. Trimming at V came to 2 bases and at J to 6 bases, leaving 0 bases not matched to a gene. The CDR3 has 12 amino acids. In germline, CDR1 is MDHEN, CDR2 SYDVKM.

V is TRBV4-2 and J is TRBJ2-7, with 13 bases lining up with TRBD2. The V gene's germline CDR1 is LGHNA and CDR2 YNFKEQ. The CDR3 consists of 17 residues. With V trimmed by 1 base and J by 4 bases, 7 bases remained unmatched. The CDR3 nucleotides read TGTGCCAGCAGCCAAGTACTAGCGGGAGGGCCTTTATACGAGCAGTACTTC. It specifies CASSQVLAGGPLYEQYF.

J is TRBJ1-1 and V is TRBV7-2; D is unclear. The CDR3 has 15 residues. V lost 1 base, J lost 1 base, and 10 bases lay in between. The germline gives CDR1 SGHTA, CDR2 FQGNSA. CDR3 residues: CASSLVPPPNTEAFF. CDR3 in DNA: TGTGCCAGCAGCTTAGTGCCCCCGCCGAACACTGAAGCTTTCTTT.

Only one count was recorded for this clone. This sequence joins TRBV6-1 and TRBJ1-6; D remains ambiguous. CDR3 size: 16 residues. The V gene lost 2 bases and the J gene lost 0 bases, with 8 bases spanning the gap. Germline CDR1 reads MNHNS; CDR2 reads SASEGT. The CDR3 DNA reads TGTGCCAGCAGTGAAAACAGTTTCTCCTATAATTCACCCCTCCACTTT. It translates to CASSENSFSYNSPLHF.

The chain links TRBV7-8 to TRBJ2-1; 11 bases agree with TRBD2. Germline V CDR1 and CDR2: SGHVS, FQNEAQ. The CDR3 is made up of 18 amino acids. Trimming took 1 base from V and 4 from J; bases not matched to a gene: 9. For the CDR3, the DNA is TGTGCCAGCAGCTTAGGATATAGCGGGGGGGGACTTTACAATGAGCAGTTCTTC. This codes for CASSLGYSGGGLYNEQFF. The entire variable domain, with the rest obtained from reference TRBV7-8 and TRBJ2-1, is as follows: GAGVSQSPRYKVAKRGQDVALRCDPISGHVSLFWYQQALGQGPEFLTYFQNEAQLDKSGLPSDRFFAERPEGSVSTLKIQRTQQEDSAVYLCASSLGYSGGGLYNEQFFGPGTRLTVL.